Detailed here is one T cell receptor beta chain. This specimen comes from a study of T cells in localized non-small cell lung cancer. Germline V gene sequence: CDR1 MNHNY, CDR2 SVGAGI (reference sequence). The V end lost 6 bases, the J end lost 7 bases, and 15 bases lay between the germline ends. The CDR3 length is 13 residues. TCRdb's table, derived via immunoSEQ multiplex PCR, lists solely in-frame clones and lacks some. The table records roughly 30,000 clones, roughly 89% of them present only once. Sequencing was performed on peripheral blood, taken before any cancer treatment. The chain combines TRBV6-6 with TRBJ1-2, with a possible D match to TRBD1 (5 bases). The sequence was obtained from an older female donor with stage I lung adenocarcinoma. The DNA for the CDR3 is TGTGCCAGCAGAGAGCCAGGGAACGGTGGCTACACCTTC. This encodes CASREPGNGGYTF.